Each of the 16 T cell receptor beta chains below was sequenced from the same sample in a study of cytomegalovirus exposure and HLA in healthy donors. 13 Jbeta primers and 60 Vbeta primers were used for the PCR. Repertoires were generated with immunoSEQ multiplex PCR, while TCRdb's copy carries only in-frame clones and drops some. This table has about 160,000 clones, about 80% appearing once. Input material: PBMCs. These receptors were taken from a woman aged 40-49 years in good health and CMV-seronegative.

The genes are TRBV15 and TRBJ1-5, with no clear D. Deletions cut 0 bases from V and 2 bases from J, with 11 bases between. CDR3 length: 16 amino acids. Per the germline V gene, CDR1 is LNHNV and CDR2 is YYDKDF (reference sequence). The CDR3 sequence: CATSRDRREGNQPQHF. The DNA of the CDR3 is TGTGCCACCAGCAGAGATCGGCGGGAGGGCAATCAGCCCCAGCATTTT.

V usage is TRBV7-9 and J usage is TRBJ2-5, with unresolved D. The CDR3 totals 10 residues. CDR1 is SEHNR, CDR2 FQNEAQ, per germline (reference sequence). V lost 6 bases, J lost 5 bases, and 4 bases lay in between. CDR3 region: CASSRETQYF. The CDR3 DNA reads TGTGCCAGCAGTCGGGAGACCCAGTACTTC.

The chain carries TRBV2 and TRBJ1-2; 10 bases are shared with TRBD1. CDR1 and CDR2 from the germline V gene are SNHLY and FYNNEI. The V and J ends lost 8 bases and 7 bases, in that order; junction bases with no gene match: 10. The CDR3 is 14 amino acids. The CDR3 coding sequence is TGTGCCAGCCCACCGGGGACAGGGGACGCTGGCTACACCTTC. Protein sequence: CASPPGTGDAGYTF.

The V call is TRBV6-6, the J call TRBJ2-1; the match to TRBD2 covers 8 bases. Trimming removed 4 bases from V and 8 bases from J; junction bases left unmatched: 13. Germline CDR1 MNHNY, CDR2 SVGAGI (reference sequence). The CDR3 sequence is 16 residues long. CDR3 in amino acids: CASSSHSGTGGDEQFF. The CDR3, as DNA: TGTGCCAGCAGTTCCCATAGCGGGACCGGGGGGGATGAGCAGTTCTTC.

This clone was detected only once. The CDR3, as DNA: TGTGCCAGCAGCCTGGACAGGTTTGAGCAGTTCTTC. Its protein is CASSLDRFEQFF. The chain employs TRBV5-8 and TRBJ2-1, with 7 positions matching TRBD1. V lost 4 bases and J lost 9; bases outside the gene matches: 4. From germline, CDR1 is SGHTS and CDR2 YDEGEE. The CDR3 is 12 amino acids.

The chain couples TRBV19 to TRBJ1-5; 8 nucleotides match TRBD1. The germline CDR1 and CDR2 sequences are LNHDA and SQIVND (reference sequence). Trimming cost V 10 bases and J 4 bases; bases outside gene matches: 6. CDR3 length: 13 amino acids. CDR3 sequence: CATQGARNQPQHF. The CDR3 DNA is TGTGCCACCCAGGGGGCACGGAATCAGCCCCAGCATTTT. Full variable domain (remainder filled in from reference TRBV19 and TRBJ1-5): DGGITQSPKYLFRKEGQNVTLSCEQNLNHDAMYWYRQDPGQGLRLIYYSQIVNDFQKGDIAEGYSVSREKKESFPLTVTSAQKNPTAFYLCATQGARNQPQHFGDGTRLSIL.

The rearrangement uses TRBV30 and TRBJ2-7; the match to TRBD1 covers 7 bases. With 4 bases clipped from V and 6 bases from J, the junction kept 15 bases outside the gene matches. The CDR3 has 15 amino acids. CDR1 is GTSNPN and CDR2 is SVGIG in the germline V gene (reference sequence). The CDR3 region has the DNA TGTGCCTGGACTCCAGGGGGTAAAGCCCCCAGCGAGCAGTACTTC. Translation gives CAWTPGGKAPSEQYF.

The chain joins TRBV7-8 to TRBJ2-1; 11 bases line up with TRBD1. The CDR3 has 15 residues. Germline V gene data show CDR1 as SGHVS and CDR2 as FQNEAQ. V was pared by 0 bases and J by 8 bases, with 3 bases of the junction left unmatched. The CDR3 bases are TGTGCCAGCAGCTTAGCCGGGACAGGGGGGCATGAGCAGTTCTTC. Translation gives CASSLAGTGGHEQFF. Drawing the rest from reference TRBV7-8 and TRBJ2-1, the complete variable domain is GAGVSQSPRYKVAKRGQDVALRCDPISGHVSLFWYQQALGQGPEFLTYFQNEAQLDKSGLPSDRFFAERPEGSVSTLKIQRTQQEDSAVYLCASSLAGTGGHEQFFGPGTRLTVL.

This clone was picked up a small number of times. The chain couples TRBV28 to TRBJ2-7; 11 bases align to TRBD2. Germline assignment: CDR1 MDHEN and CDR2 SYDVKM. The CDR3 contains 18 residues. V lost 3 bases and J lost 0; bases outside the gene matches: 10. This CDR3 is CASSFPWTSGSSSYEQYF. CDR3 DNA sequence: TGTGCCAGCAGTTTTCCCTGGACTAGCGGGTCTAGCTCCTACGAGCAGTACTTC.

The chain is built from TRBV30 and TRBJ1-5; 7 bases agree with TRBD1. Germline V gives CDR1 GTSNPN, CDR2 SVGIG (reference sequence). V shed 0 bases and J 3 bases; nucleotides not matched to a gene: 2. This CDR3 contains 14 residues. The CDR3 coding sequence is TGTGCCTGGAGTGTGACAGGGTACAATCAGCCCCAGCATTTT. Translated, it gives CAWSVTGYNQPQHF.

The chain couples TRBV2 to TRBJ2-4; 8 positions agree with TRBD2. Germline V CDR1 and CDR2: SNHLY, FYNNEI. There are 15 residues in the CDR3. V shed 2 bases, J shed 3 bases, and the junction held 3 bases outside the gene matches. The CDR3 DNA follows: TGTGCCAGCAGTGAAACTAGCGGAGTCAAAAACATTCAGTACTTC. Amino acid sequence: CASSETSGVKNIQYF.

CDR3 in amino acids: CASSDGQPNQPQHF. For the CDR3, the DNA is TGTGCCAGCAGCGACGGACAGCCCAATCAGCCCCAGCATTTT. The J gene is TRBJ1-5, the V gene TRBV9, with D tentatively TRBD1 (6 bases). CDR1 and CDR2 from the germline V gene are SGDLS and YYNGEE. Deletions cut 3 bases from V and 3 bases from J, with 10 bases between. The CDR3 totals 14 residues.

This clone was observed a handful of times. This sequence joins TRBV30 and TRBJ1-2; D unclear. CDR3 size: 14 residues. Per the germline V gene, CDR1 is GTSNPN and CDR2 is SVGIG (reference sequence). V dropped 2 bases and J dropped 4 bases, with 14 bases sitting between them. The DNA of the CDR3 is TGTGCCTGGAGTCTAGACCCGACCCTCTATGGCTACACCTTC. This encodes CAWSLDPTLYGYTF.

The V gene is TRBV18, the J gene TRBJ2-5, with TRBD2 matching 9 bases. The germline V gene has CDR1 KGHSH and CDR2 LQKENI. The CDR3 runs to 15 residues. Unmatched junction bases numbered 4, after V lost 3 bases and J lost 2 bases. CDR3 coding DNA: TGTGCCAGCTCACCGCAAGCGGGAGGACAAGAGACCCAGTACTTC. Translating it yields CASSPQAGGQETQYF.

The chain uses TRBV28 and TRBJ1-5, with D maybe TRBD1 (6 bases). Germline assignment: CDR1 MDHEN and CDR2 SYDVKM. The CDR3 is 15 residues long. The V end lost 4 bases, the J end lost 0 bases, and 10 bases lay between the germline ends. The CDR3 nucleotides are TGTGCCAGCAGTTCGGACAGCTATAGCAATCAGCCCCAGCATTTT. Its protein product is CASSSDSYSNQPQHF. The full variable domain, completed using reference TRBV28 and TRBJ1-5, is DVKVTQSSRYLVKRTGEKVFLECVQDMDHENMFWYRQDPGLGLRLIYFSYDVKMKEKGDIPEGYSVSREKKERFSLILESASTNQTSMYLCASSSDSYSNQPQHFGDGTRLSIL.

There are a few counts of this clone. The J gene is TRBJ1-3, the V gene TRBV13; D is unresolved. V lost 7 bases to trimming and J lost 0 bases, with 13 bases between them. Germline V CDR1 and CDR2: PRHDT, FYEKMQ (reference sequence). CDR3 length: 15 amino acids. CDR3 DNA sequence: TGTGCCAGCACGCTCCGACTTGTCTCTGGAAACACCATATATTTT. Encoded protein: CASTLRLVSGNTIYF. The whole variable domain, filled in from reference TRBV13 and TRBJ1-3, reads AAGVIQSPRHLIKEKRETATLKCYPIPRHDTVYWYQQGPGQDPQFLISFYEKMQSDKGSIPDRFSAQQFSDYHSELNMSSLELGDSALYFCASTLRLVSGNTIYFGEGSWLTVV.